Listed below are T cell receptor beta chains from one sample, sequenced in a study of OX40 agonist ivuxolimab in advanced cancers. Measured with immunoSEQ multiplex PCR; TCRdb has only the in-frame clones, and not every one. Seen here are approximately 90,000 clones, 87% observed once, and the top ten hold less than 1.5%. This material consisted of CD4+ or CD8+ T cells sorted from blood, taken in a trial of the OX40 agonist ivuxolimab. The receptors shown here come from an adult with an advanced solid tumor such as melanoma, head and neck, liver or kidney cancer. Each CDR3 is given with its conserved first and last residue. The D gene is left open where the match is weak. Not every row has a clone size; where given, it reads once, few, many or a size class.

TGTGCCAGCAGCGGGGCTAGCGCCCTGAACACCGGGGAGCTGTTTTTT CASSGASALNTGELFF . TRBJ2-2 TRBV9 .
TGTGCCAGCAGTCAGGACCAGGGGGGTAAGGATGAGCAGTTCTTC CASSQDQGGKDEQFF few TRBJ2-1 TRBV6-4 .
TGTGCCAGCAGCTTGGCGGGAGGGCACTACGAGCAGTACTTC CASSLAGGHYEQYF . TRBJ2-7 TRBV5-4 TRBD2
TGTGCCAGCAGCTCCCCCCGGCTAGCGGGGTCAGAAGAGCAGTACTTC CASSSPRLAGSEEQYF . TRBJ2-7 TRBV7-2 TRBD2
TGTGCCAGCCTTAAGGGAGGTGGAAACACCATATATTTT CASLKGGGNTIYF . TRBJ1-3 TRBV19 .
TGTGCCAGCTCACCCGACAGCGTGGGGGAAAAACTGTTTTTT CASSPDSVGEKLFF few TRBJ1-4 TRBV18 .
TGTGCCAGCAGCTTAAGGGACCAAAGGGGTAGCTATGGCTACACCTTC CASSLRDQRGSYGYTF . TRBJ1-2 TRBV7-9 .
TGTGCCAGCTCACAGGTTAGGACAGGGAGTCCCTCGCGGAACACTGAAGCTTTCTTT CASSQVRTGSPSRNTEAFF . TRBJ1-1 TRBV18 TRBD1
TGTGCCTGGTACCCCCCAAGCGGAGTCAAGACGAGGACAGATACGCAGTATTTT CAWYPPSGVKTRTDTQYF once TRBJ2-3 TRBV30 .
TGTGCCAGCAGCCATACACGTCGCTCTGGAAACACCATATATTTT CASSHTRRSGNTIYF . TRBJ1-3 TRBV7-2 .
TGTGCCAGTAGACAACATACCCAGGCAACTAATGAAAAACTGTTTTTT CASRQHTQATNEKLFF . TRBJ1-4 TRBV19 .
TGTGCCAGCAGTCGCTCGGGGAGGGATGGCTATGGCTACACCTTC CASSRSGRDGYGYTF . TRBJ1-2 TRBV6-5 .
TGTGCCAGCAGCCAAAGAGGGGCGGGAGGTCCCTACAATGAGCAGTTCTTC CASSQRGAGGPYNEQFF . TRBJ2-1 TRBV14 TRBD2
TGTGCCAGCTCACCAAACCCTGGCTCGAGGACCGGGGAGCTGTTTTTT CASSPNPGSRTGELFF . TRBJ2-2 TRBV18 .
TGTGCCAGCATCGGGCGCGGGGGGGCGAACACCGGGGAGCTGTTTTTT CASIGRGGANTGELFF . TRBJ2-2 TRBV6-6 TRBD2
TGTGCCAGCAGCCAAGGTACGGTTGGGAAATTAAACATTCAGTACTTC CASSQGTVGKLNIQYF . TRBJ2-4 TRBV4-2 .
TGTGCCTTACGAAACTCAGGGAATTCACCCCTCCACTTT CALRNSGNSPLHF . TRBJ1-6 TRBV30 .
TGTGCCAGCAGCCTATGGACTAGCCGGGGGACCGGGGAGCTGTTTTTT CASSLWTSRGTGELFF . TRBJ2-2 TRBV5-4 TRBD2